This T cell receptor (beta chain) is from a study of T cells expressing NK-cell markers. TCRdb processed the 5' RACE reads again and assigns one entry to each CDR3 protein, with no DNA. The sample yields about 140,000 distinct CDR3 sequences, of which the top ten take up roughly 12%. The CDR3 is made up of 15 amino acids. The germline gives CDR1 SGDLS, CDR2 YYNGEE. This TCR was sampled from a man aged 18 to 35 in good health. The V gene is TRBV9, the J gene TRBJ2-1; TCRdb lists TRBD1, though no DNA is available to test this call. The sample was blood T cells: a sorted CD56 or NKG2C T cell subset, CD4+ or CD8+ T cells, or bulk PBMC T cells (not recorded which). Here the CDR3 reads CASSDRQGLANEQFF.